This TCR beta chain was captured by sequencing in a study of molecular identifiers for immune sequencing clone quantification. This CDR3 has 20 amino acids. With V trimmed by 0 bases and J by 4 bases, 22 bases remained unmatched. Germline CDR1 DFQATT, CDR2 SNEGSKA (reference sequence). TCRdb used MiXCR to reprocess the PCR reads, holding one entry per CDR3 protein. The sample holds about 630,000 distinct CDR3 sequences, 25% seen once. Findings of the study overall: Shared barcodes on identical TCR molecules could underestimate the sizes of highly expanded clones. Investigators reportedly could detect spiked Jurkat TCR RNA from one cell among about a million naive cells. Clones above 20 RNA copies held over 98% of effector molecules, under 1% in naive cells.

Construction of naive CD8 libraries employed about 19,000 to 1,000,000 sorted cells together with 10%, 30% or 50% RNA. This clonotype was seen a few times. The antigen is unknown. This chain joins TRBV20-1 and TRBJ2-7; TRBD1 matches 9 bases. The TCR comes from a human donor in good health. Some libraries in this study had Jurkat cell RNA spiked in. The sample was naive CD8+ T cells from blood, with Jurkat cell RNA spiked in. Subset given: FACS-sorted CD8+CD4-CCR7+CD45RA+ naive T cells. CDR3 in amino acids: CSARDATGGDPTGDPYEQYF. The CDR3 DNA is TGCAGTGCTAGAGATGCAACAGGGGGCGATCCTACTGGGGATCCGTACGAGCAGTACTTC.